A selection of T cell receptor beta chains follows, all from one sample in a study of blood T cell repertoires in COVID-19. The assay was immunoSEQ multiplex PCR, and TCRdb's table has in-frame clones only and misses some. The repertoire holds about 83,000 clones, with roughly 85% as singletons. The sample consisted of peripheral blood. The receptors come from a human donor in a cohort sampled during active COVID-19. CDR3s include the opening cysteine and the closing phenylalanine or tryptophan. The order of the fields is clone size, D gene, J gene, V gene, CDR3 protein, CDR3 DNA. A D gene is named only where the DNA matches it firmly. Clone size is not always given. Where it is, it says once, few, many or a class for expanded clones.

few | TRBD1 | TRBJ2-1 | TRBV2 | CASRAGTGNYNEQFF | TGTGCCAGCAGGGCCGGGACAGGGAACTACAATGAGCAGTTCTTC
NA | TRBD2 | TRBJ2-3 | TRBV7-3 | CASSRAGGSDTQYF | TGTGCCAGCAGCCGAGCGGGAGGTTCGGATACGCAGTATTTT
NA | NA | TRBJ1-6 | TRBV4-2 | CASSQEVLWEDSPLHF | TGTGCCAGCAGCCAAGAGGTGTTGTGGGAGGATTCACCCCTCCACTTT
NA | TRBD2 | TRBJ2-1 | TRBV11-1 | CASSLRRGSSYNEQFF | TGTGCCAGCAGCTTAAGGCGGGGGAGCTCCTACAATGAGCAGTTCTTC
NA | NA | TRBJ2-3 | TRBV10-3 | CAISEFIADTQYF | TGTGCCATCAGTGAGTTCATAGCAGATACGCAGTATTTT
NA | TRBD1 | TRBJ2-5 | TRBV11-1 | CASSSTTGETQYF | TGTGCCAGCAGCTCTACGACAGGGGAGACCCAGTACTTC
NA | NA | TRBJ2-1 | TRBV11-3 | CASSLRSSSGFRGGEQFF | TGTGCCAGCAGCTTAAGGAGTTCCAGCGGGTTTAGGGGTGGGGAGCAGTTCTTC
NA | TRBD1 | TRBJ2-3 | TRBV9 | CASTRQGAGDTQYF | TGTGCCAGCACCCGGCAGGGGGCGGGAGATACGCAGTATTTT
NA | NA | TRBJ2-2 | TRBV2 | CASRKLTVDTGELFF | TGTGCCAGCAGGAAGTTGACAGTGGACACCGGGGAGCTGTTTTTT
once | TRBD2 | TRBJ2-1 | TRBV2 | CASSAFRRTSGRNEQFF | TGTGCCAGCAGTGCCTTCCGACGGACTAGCGGGAGAAATGAGCAGTTCTTC
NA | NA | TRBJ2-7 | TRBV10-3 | CAISESERYEQYF | TGTGCCATCAGTGAGTCGGAGCGGTACGAGCAGTACTTC
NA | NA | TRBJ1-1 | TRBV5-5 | CASSTDTSPAFF | TGTGCCAGCAGCACTGACACCAGCCCAGCTTTCTTT
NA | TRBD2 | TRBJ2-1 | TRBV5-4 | CASSLPSGRAYNEQFF | TGTGCCAGCAGCTTGCCTAGCGGGAGGGCTTACAATGAGCAGTTCTTC
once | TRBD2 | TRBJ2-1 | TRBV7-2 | CASSLEPGLAGVYNEQFF | TGTGCCAGCAGCTTAGAACCGGGACTAGCGGGGGTCTACAATGAGCAGTTCTTC
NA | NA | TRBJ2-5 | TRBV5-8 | CASSLGADGGTQYF | TGTGCCAGCAGCTTGGGGGCTGACGGGGGGACCCAGTACTTC
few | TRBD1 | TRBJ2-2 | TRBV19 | CASRTGWTGELFF | TGTGCCAGTAGGACAGGGTGGACCGGGGAGCTGTTTTTT
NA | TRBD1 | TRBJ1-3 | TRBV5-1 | CASRQGAGNTIYF | TGCGCCAGCAGACAGGGGGCGGGAAACACCATATATTTT
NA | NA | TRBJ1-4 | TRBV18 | CASSPIQGSNEKLFF | TGTGCCAGCTCACCGATACAGGGTTCTAATGAAAAACTGTTTTTT
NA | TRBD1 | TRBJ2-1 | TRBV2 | CASSRDSSYNEQFF | TGTGCCAGCAGTCGGGACAGCTCCTACAATGAGCAGTTCTTC
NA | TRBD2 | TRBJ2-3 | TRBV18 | CASSLLAGNTDTQYF | TGTGCCAGCTCACTACTAGCGGGGAACACAGATACGCAGTATTTT
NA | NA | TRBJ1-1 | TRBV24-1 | CATDSQGTEAFF | TGTGCCACCGACTCCCAGGGCACTGAAGCTTTCTTT
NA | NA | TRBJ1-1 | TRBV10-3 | CAISTRGQGNMNTEAFF | TGTGCCATCAGCACGAGGGGCCAGGGGAACATGAACACTGAAGCTTTCTTT
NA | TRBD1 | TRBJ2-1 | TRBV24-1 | CATSDPQGSYNEQFF | TGTGCCACCAGTGATCCACAGGGGTCTTACAATGAGCAGTTCTTC
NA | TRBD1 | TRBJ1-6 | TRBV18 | CASSVQGAIDSPLHF | TGTGCCAGCTCTGTACAGGGGGCTATTGATTCACCCCTCCACTTT
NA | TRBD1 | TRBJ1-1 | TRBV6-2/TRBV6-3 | CASRYRGTEAFF | TGTGCCAGCAGATACAGGGGAACTGAAGCTTTCTTT
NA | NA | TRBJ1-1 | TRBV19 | CASIRGTEAFF | TGTGCCAGTATTCGAGGCACTGAAGCTTTCTTT